This T cell receptor (beta chain) was obtained from a study of cytomegalovirus exposure and HLA in healthy donors. On the study more broadly: Under 85% of 398 genotyped donors fell in the Caucasian-associated ancestry cluster.

The germline CDR1 and CDR2 sequences are SGHRS and YFSETQ. After removal of 0 bases from V and 6 bases from J, the junction contained 9 bases not matched to a gene. The CDR3 consists of 16 residues. About this clone: Its antigen is not identified.

PCR was performed using 60 Vbeta and 13 Jbeta primers. Some clones are missing from TCRdb's copy, which holds only in-frame ones; the method was immunoSEQ multiplex PCR. Of under 110,000 clones listed, 60% to 75% were seen once; the top ten hold roughly a tenth. Study-level findings and limits: Some V segments could not be told apart, so they were left out, TRBV6-2 and TRBV6-3 among them.

The rearrangement links TRBV5-1 to TRBJ2-1; 7 bases are shared with TRBD2. Input material: PBMCs. This sequence originates from a man aged 50 to 59 in good health and CMV-seronegative. CDR3 nucleotides: TGCGCCAGCAGCTTGGGGGCGGCGGGAGTGGTCAATGAGCAGTTCTTC. Translating it yields CASSLGAAGVVNEQFF.